This TCR beta chain was captured by sequencing in a study of CD8+ T cells in alopecia areata. Across the study: Treated patients were given 5 to 10 mg oral tofacitinib twice daily. General study points: In lesional scalp, particularly from alopecia totalis/universalis, clonality was higher than in normal scalp.

This clone has just one count. Antigen unknown. The CDR3 covers 12 residues. Germline V gene lookup returns CDR1 MNHNS and CDR2 SASEGT. The V and J ends lost 6 bases and 5 bases respectively, with 10 bases between them. In each case, RNA was isolated and then reverse transcribed into cDNA as the sequencing template. Libraries were prepared by immunoSEQ multiplex PCR; TCRdb keeps only in-frame clonotypes and omits some of them. Counted here are 200,000 to 250,000 clones, 50% to 60% occurring once; the ten biggest clones make up 0.4% to 0.55%. Those with alopecia areata gave lesional scalp punch biopsies and peripheral blood. Investigators sorted PBMCs to obtain both CD4+ and CD8+ T cells.

This chain uses TRBV6-1 with TRBJ2-5; D is unclear. The sample in question was CD4+ T cells sorted from blood, obtained at week 0. The TCR was taken from a human donor with alopecia areata. The CDR3, as DNA: TGTGCCAGCAGAAGAGGAATTGAGACCCAGTACTTC. It yields the protein CASRRGIETQYF.